This TCR beta chain was sequenced during a study of T-cell memory formation after mild COVID-19. Germline CDR1 SEHNR, CDR2 FQNEAQ (reference sequence). This CDR3 is 17 amino acids long. V dropped 1 base and J dropped 2; count of bases not matched to a gene: 3. One entry per CDR3 protein, called by TCRdb with MiXCR from the 5' RACE reads. The table lists 190,000 or so distinct CDR3 sequences, roughly a tenth of them singletons. The V and J genes are TRBV7-9 and TRBJ2-6, with TRBD2 matching over 9 bases. The clonotype was recovered from a young man who had mild COVID-19 (a few samples of this study predate the infection). Cell type and time point are not known. Sequenced material: PBMCs or a T cell subset sorted from them (not recorded which). For the CDR3, the DNA is TGTGCCAGCAGCTTAGAGGGACTAGCCCCTGGGGCCAACGTCCTGACTTTC. It is translated as CASSLEGLAPGANVLTF.